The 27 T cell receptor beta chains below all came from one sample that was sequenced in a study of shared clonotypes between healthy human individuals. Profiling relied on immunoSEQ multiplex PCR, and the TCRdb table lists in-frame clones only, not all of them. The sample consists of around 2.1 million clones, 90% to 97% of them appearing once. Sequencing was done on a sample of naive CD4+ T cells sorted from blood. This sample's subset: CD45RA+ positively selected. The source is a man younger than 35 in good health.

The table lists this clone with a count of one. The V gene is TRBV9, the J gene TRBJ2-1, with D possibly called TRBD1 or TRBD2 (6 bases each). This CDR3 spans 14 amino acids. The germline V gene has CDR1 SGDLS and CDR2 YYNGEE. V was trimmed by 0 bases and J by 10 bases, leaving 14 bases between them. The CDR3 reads CASSVAQGLAEQFF. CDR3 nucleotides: TGTGCCAGCAGCGTAGCTCAGGGGCTAGCGGAGCAGTTCTTC.

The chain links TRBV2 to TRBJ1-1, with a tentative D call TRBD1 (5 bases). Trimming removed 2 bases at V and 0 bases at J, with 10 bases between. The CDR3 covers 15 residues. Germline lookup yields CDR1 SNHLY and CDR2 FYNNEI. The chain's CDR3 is CASSEPGGLNTEAFF. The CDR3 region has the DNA TGTGCCAGCAGTGAACCCGGGGGTTTGAACACTGAAGCTTTCTTT.

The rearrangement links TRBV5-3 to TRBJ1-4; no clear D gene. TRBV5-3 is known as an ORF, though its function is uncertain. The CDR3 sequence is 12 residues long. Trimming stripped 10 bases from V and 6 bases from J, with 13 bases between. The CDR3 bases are TGTGCCCGAGGTAGGAACTATGAAAAACTGTTTTTT. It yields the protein CARGRNYEKLFF.

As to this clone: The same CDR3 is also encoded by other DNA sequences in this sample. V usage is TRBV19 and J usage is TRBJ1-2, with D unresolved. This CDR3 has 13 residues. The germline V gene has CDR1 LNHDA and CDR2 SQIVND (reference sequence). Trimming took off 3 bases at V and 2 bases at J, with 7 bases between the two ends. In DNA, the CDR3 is TGTGCCAGTAGTATTCGGGGAAACTATGGCTACACCTTC. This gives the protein CASSIRGNYGYTF.

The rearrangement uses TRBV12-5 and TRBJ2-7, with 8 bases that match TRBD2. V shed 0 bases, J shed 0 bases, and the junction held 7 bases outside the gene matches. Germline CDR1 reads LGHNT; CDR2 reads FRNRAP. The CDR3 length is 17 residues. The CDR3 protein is CASGLVLGAGVSYEQYF. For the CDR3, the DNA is TGTGCTAGTGGTTTGGTACTCGGAGCGGGAGTCTCCTACGAGCAGTACTTC.

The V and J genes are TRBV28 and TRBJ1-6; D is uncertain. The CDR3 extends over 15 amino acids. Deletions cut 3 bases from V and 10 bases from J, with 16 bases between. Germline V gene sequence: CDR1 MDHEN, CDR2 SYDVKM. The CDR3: CASSLSVAGWSPLHF. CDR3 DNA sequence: TGTGCCAGCAGTTTGTCAGTGGCAGGTTGGTCACCCCTCCACTTT.

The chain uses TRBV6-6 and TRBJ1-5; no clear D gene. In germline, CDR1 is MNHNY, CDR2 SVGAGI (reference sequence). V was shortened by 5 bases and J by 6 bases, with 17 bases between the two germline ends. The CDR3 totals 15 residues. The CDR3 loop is CASSPGGSSGQPQHF. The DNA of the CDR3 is TGTGCCAGCAGTCCAGGCGGGTCCAGCGGTCAGCCCCAGCATTTT.

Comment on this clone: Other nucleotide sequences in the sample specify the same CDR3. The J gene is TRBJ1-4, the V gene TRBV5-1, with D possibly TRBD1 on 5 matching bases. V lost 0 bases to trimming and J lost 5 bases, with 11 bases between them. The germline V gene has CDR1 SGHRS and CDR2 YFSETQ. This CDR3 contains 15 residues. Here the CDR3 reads CASSLEGRVNEKLFF. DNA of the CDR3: TGCGCCAGCAGCTTGGAGGGCAGGGTCAATGAAAAACTGTTTTTT.

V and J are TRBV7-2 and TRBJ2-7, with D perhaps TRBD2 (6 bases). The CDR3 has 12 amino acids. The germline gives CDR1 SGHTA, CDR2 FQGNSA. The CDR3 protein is CTSGRSSYEQYF. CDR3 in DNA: TGTACTAGCGGCCGCTCCTCCTACGAGCAGTACTTC.

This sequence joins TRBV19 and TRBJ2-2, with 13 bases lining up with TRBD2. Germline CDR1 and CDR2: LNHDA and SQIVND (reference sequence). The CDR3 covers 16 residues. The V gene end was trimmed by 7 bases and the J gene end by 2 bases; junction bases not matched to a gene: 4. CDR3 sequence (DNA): TGTGCCAGTAACTCGGGACTAGCGGGAAACACCGGGGAGCTGTTTTTT. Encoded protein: CASNSGLAGNTGELFF.

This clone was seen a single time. The CDR3 is CASRKTGNTDTQYF. Here the CDR3 DNA reads TGTGCCAGCAGGAAGACAGGGAACACAGATACGCAGTATTTT. The chain combines TRBV28 with TRBJ2-3; 7 bases agree with TRBD1. The junction had 5 bases not matched to a gene; V was cut back by 6 bases and J by 2 bases. CDR1 and CDR2 from the germline V gene are MDHEN and SYDVKM. This CDR3 region has 14 residues.

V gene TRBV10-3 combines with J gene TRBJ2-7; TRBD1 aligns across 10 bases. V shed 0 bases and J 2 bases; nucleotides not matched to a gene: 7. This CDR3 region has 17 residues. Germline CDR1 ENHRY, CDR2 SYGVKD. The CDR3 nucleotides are TGTGCCATCAGTGAGTCGCTCGGGACAGGGGAGGCCTACGAGCAGTACTTC. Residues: CAISESLGTGEAYEQYF.

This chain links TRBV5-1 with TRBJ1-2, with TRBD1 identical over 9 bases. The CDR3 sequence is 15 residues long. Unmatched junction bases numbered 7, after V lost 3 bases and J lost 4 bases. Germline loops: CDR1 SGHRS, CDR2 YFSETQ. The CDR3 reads CASSSGTGTGYGYTF. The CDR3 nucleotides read TGCGCCAGCAGCTCGGGGACAGGGACAGGCTATGGCTACACCTTC.

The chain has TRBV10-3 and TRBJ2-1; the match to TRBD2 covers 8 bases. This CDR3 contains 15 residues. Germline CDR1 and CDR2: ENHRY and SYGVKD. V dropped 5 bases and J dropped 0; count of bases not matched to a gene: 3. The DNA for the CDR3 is TGTGCCATCAGTTCACTAGCGGACTCCTACAATGAGCAGTTCTTC. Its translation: CAISSLADSYNEQFF.

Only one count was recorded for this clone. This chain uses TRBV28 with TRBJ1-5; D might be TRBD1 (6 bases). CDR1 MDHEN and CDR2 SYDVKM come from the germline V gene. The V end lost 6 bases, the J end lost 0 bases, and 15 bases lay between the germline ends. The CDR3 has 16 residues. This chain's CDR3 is CASRYQGSDSNQPQHF. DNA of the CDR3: TGTGCCAGCAGGTATCAGGGGTCCGATAGCAATCAGCCCCAGCATTTT.

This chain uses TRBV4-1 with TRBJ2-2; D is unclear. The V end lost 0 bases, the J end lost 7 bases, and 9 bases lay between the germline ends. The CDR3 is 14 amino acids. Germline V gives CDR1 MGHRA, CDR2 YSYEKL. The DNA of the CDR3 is TGCGCCAGCAGCCAAGAGGGGAAGGGCGGGGAGCTGTTTTTT. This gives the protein CASSQEGKGGELFF.

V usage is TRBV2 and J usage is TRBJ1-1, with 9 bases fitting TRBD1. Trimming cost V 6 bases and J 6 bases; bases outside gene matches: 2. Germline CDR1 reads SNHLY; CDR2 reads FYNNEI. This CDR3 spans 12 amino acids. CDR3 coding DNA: TGTGCCAGCAGCGGGACAGGGTCTGAAGCTTTCTTT. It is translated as CASSGTGSEAFF.

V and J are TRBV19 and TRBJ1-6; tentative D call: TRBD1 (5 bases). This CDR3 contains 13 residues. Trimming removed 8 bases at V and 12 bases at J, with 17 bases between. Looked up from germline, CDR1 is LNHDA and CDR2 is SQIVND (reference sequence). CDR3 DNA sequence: TGTGCCAGTCACGACCCGGGGGGAAAACCCCTCCACTTT. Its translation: CASHDPGGKPLHF.

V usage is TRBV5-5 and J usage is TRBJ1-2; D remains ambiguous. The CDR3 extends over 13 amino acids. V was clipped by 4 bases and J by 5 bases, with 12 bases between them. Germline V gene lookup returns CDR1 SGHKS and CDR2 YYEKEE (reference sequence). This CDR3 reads CASSLEMGYGYTF. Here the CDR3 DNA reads TGTGCCAGCAGCCTGGAGATGGGGTATGGCTACACCTTC. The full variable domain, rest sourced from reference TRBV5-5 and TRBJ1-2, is DAGVTQSPTHLIKTRGQQVTLRCSPISGHKSVSWYQQVLGQGPQFIFQYYEKEERGRGNFPDRFSARQFPNYSSELNVNALLLGDSALYLCASSLEMGYGYTFGSGTRLTVV.

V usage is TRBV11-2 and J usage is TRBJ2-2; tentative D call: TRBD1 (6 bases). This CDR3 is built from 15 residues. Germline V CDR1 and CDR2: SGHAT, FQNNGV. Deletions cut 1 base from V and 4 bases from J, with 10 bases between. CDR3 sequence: CASSLVQGITGELFF. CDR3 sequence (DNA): TGTGCCAGCAGCTTAGTACAGGGCATCACCGGGGAGCTGTTTTTT.

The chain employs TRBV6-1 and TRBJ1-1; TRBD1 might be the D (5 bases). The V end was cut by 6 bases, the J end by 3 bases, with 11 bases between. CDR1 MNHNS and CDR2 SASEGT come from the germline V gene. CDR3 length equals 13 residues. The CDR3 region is CASRRGQYTEAFF. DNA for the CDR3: TGTGCCAGCAGGAGGGGTCAGTACACTGAAGCTTTCTTT.

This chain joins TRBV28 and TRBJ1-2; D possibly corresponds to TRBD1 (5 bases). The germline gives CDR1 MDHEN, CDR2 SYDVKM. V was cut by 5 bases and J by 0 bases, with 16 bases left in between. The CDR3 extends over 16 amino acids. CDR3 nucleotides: TGTGCCAGCAGTCGTGACAGCGCCCTAGCTAACTATGGCTACACCTTC. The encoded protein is CASSRDSALANYGYTF.

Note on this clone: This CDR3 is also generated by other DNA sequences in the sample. Written as DNA, the CDR3 is TGTGCCAGCAGTGCAGGGCTCTCTGGAAACACCATATATTTT. Translation gives CASSAGLSGNTIYF. This chain joins TRBV6-1 and TRBJ1-3, with D possibly matching TRBD1 (5 bases). In germline, CDR1 is MNHNS, CDR2 SASEGT. The CDR3 is made up of 14 amino acids. The ends were cut back, 4 bases at V and 0 bases at J, with 7 bases in the middle.

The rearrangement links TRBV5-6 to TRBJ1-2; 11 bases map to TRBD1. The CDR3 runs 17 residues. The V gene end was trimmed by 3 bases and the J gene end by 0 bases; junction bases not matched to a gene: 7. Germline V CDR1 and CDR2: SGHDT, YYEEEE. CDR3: CASSSGTGGLPNYGYTF. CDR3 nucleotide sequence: TGTGCCAGCAGCTCCGGGACAGGGGGACTACCTAACTATGGCTACACCTTC.

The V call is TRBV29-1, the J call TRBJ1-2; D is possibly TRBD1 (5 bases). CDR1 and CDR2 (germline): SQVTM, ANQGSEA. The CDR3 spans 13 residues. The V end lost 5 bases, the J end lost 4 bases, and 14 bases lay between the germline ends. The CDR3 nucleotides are TGCAGCGTTTGGAGGCAGGGTACCTATGGCTACACCTTC. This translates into CSVWRQGTYGYTF.

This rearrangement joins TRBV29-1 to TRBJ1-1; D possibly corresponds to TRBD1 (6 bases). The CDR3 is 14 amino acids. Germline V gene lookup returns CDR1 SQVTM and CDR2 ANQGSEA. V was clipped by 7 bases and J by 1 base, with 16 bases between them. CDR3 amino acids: CSAGEETGNTEAFF. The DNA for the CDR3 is TGCAGCGCTGGGGAGGAGACAGGGAACACTGAAGCTTTCTTT.

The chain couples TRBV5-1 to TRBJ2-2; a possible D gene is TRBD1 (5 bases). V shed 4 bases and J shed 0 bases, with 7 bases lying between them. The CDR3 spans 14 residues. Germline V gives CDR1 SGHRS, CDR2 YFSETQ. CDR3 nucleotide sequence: TGCGCCAGCAGCAGGGGATCGAACACCGGGGAGCTGTTTTTT. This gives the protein CASSRGSNTGELFF.